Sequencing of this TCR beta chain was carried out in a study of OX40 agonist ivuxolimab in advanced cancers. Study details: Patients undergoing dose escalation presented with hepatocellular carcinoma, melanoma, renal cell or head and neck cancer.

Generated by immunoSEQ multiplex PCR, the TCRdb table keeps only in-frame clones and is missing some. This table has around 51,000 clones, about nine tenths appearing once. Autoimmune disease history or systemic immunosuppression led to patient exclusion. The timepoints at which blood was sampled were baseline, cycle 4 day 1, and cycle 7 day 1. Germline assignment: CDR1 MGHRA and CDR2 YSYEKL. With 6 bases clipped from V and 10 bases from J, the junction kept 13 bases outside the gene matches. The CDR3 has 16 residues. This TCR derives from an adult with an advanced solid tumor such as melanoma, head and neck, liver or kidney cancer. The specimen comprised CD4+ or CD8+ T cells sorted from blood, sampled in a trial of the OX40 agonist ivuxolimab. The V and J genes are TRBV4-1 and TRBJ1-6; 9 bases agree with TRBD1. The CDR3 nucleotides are TGCGCCAGCAGTTCGCTGACAGGGGGATTGTACTCACCCCTCCACTTT. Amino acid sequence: CASSSLTGGLYSPLHF.